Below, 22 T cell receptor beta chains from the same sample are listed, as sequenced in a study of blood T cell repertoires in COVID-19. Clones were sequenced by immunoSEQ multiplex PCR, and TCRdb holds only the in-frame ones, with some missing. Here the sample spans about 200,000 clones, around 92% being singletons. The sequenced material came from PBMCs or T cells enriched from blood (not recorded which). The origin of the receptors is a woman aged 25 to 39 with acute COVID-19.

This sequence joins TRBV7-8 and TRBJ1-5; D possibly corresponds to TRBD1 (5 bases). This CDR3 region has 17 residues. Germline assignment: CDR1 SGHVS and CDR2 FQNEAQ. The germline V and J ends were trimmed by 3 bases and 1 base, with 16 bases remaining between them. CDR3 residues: CASSFQGRGMSNQPQHF. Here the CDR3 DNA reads TGTGCCAGCAGCTTTCAGGGAAGGGGTATGAGCAATCAGCCCCAGCATTTT.

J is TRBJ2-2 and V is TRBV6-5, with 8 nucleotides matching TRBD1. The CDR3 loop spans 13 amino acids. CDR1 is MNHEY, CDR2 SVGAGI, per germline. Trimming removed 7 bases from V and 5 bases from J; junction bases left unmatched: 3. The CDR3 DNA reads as TGTGCCAGCAAGCGGACAGGGACCGGGGAGCTGTTTTTT. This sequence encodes CASKRTGTGELFF.

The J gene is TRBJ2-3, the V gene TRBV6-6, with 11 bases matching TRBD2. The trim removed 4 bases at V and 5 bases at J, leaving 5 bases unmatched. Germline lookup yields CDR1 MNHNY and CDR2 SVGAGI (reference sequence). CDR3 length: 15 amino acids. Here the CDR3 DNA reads TGTGCCAGCAGTTCCACTAGCGGGGGTGTAGATACGCAGTATTTT. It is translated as CASSSTSGGVDTQYF.

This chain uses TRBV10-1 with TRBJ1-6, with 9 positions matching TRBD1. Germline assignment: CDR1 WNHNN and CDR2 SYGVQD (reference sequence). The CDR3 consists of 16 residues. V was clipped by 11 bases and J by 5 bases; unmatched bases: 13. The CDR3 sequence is CAGYRGRNPNNSPLHF. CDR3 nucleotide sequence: TGCGCCGGATACAGGGGGCGGAACCCCAATAATTCACCCCTCCACTTT.

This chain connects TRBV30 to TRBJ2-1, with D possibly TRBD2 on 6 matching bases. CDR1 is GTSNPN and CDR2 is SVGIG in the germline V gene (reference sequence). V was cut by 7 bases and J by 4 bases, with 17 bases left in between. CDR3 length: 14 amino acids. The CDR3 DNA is TGTGCCTTAGGTGGTAGCGGCCTTTACAATGAGCAGTTCTTC. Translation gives CALGGSGLYNEQFF.

The CDR3 loop is CSVERGAHTEAFF. CDR3 DNA: TGCAGCGTTGAGCGGGGTGCCCACACTGAAGCTTTCTTT. The rearrangement joins TRBV29-1 to TRBJ1-1; D call uncertain. V dropped 3 bases and J dropped 3 bases, with 11 bases sitting between them. The CDR3 loop spans 13 amino acids. Germline V gives CDR1 SQVTM, CDR2 ANQGSEA. Using reference TRBV29-1 and TRBJ1-1 for the parts outside the CDR3, the full variable domain is SAVISQKPSRDICQRGTSLTIQCQVDSQVTMMFWYRQQPGQSLTLIATANQGSEATYESGFVIDKFPISRPNLTFSTLTVSNMSPEDSSIYLCSVERGAHTEAFFGQGTRLTVV.

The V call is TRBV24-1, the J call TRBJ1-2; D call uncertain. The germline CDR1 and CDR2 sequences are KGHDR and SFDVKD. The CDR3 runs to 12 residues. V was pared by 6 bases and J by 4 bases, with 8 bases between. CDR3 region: CATSTFTYGYTF. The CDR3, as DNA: TGTGCCACCAGTACATTCACCTATGGCTACACCTTC.

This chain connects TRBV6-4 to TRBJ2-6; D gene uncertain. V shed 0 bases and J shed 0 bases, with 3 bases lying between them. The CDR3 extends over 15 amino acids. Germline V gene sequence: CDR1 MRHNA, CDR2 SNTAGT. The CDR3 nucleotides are TGTGCCAGCAGTGACTCACACTCTGGGGCCAACGTCCTGACTTTC. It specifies CASSDSHSGANVLTF.

This CDR3 reads CSASKVTAYEQYF. The CDR3 DNA reads as TGCAGTGCTAGTAAGGTGACAGCTTACGAGCAGTACTTC. The chain carries TRBV20-1 and TRBJ2-7; D might be TRBD1 (5 bases). The germline CDR1 and CDR2 sequences are DFQATT and SNEGSKA (reference sequence). This CDR3 has 13 residues. V dropped 3 bases and J dropped 4 bases, with 13 bases sitting between them.

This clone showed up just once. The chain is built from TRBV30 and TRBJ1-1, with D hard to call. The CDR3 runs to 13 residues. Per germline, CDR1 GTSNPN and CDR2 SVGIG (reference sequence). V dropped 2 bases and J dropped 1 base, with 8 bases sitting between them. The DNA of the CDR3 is TGTGCCTGGAGTCTTACTCCGAACACTGAAGCTTTCTTT. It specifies CAWSLTPNTEAFF.

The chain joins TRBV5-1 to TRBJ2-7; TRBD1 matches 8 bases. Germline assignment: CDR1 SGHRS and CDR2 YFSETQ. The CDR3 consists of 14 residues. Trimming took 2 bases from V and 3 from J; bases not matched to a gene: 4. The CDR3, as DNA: TGCGCCAGCAGCTTCCAGGGGGCATACTACGAGCAGTACTTC. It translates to CASSFQGAYYEQYF. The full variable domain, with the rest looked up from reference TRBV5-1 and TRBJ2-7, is KAGVTQTPRYLIKTRGQQVTLSCSPISGHRSVSWYQQTPGQGLQFLFEYFSETQRNKGNFPGRFSGRQFSNSRSEMNVSTLELGDSALYLCASSFQGAYYEQYFGPGTRLTVT.

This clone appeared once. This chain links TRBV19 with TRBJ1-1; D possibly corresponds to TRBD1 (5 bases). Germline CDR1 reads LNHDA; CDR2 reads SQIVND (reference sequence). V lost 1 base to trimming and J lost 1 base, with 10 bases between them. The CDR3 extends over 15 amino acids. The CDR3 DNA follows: TGTGCCAGTAGTATAGGGGGCAGCAAGAACACTGAAGCTTTCTTT. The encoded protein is CASSIGGSKNTEAFF.

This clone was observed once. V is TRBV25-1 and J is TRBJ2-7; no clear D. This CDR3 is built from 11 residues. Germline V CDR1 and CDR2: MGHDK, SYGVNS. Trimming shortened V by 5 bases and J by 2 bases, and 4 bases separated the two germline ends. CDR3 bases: TGTGCCAGCAGTCTCGCCTACGAGCAGTACTTC. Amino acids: CASSLAYEQYF.

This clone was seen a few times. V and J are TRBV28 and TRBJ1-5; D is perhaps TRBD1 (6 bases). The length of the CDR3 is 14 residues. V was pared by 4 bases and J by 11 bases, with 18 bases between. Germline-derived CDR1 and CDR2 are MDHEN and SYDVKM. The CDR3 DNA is TGTGCCAGCAGTTCCGGGACACCCATACCAGCCCAGCATTTT. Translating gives CASSSGTPIPAQHF. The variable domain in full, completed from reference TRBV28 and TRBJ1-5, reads DVKVTQSSRYLVKRTGEKVFLECVQDMDHENMFWYRQDPGLGLRLIYFSYDVKMKEKGDIPEGYSVSREKKERFSLILESASTNQTSMYLCASSSGTPIPAQHFGDGTRLSIL.

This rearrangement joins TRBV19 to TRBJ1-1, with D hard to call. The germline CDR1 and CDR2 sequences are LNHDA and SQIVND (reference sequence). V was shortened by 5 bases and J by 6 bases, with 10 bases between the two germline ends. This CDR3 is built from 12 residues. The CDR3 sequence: CASSHGESEAFF. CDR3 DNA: TGTGCCAGTAGTCATGGAGAATCTGAAGCTTTCTTT.

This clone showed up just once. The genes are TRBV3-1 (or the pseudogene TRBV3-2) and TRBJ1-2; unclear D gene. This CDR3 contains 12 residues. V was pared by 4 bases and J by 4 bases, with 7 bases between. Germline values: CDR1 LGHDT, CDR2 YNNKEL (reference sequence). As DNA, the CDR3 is TGTGCCAGCAGCCCCTATGGCTATGGCTACACCTTC. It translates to CASSPYGYGYTF.

In DNA form, the CDR3 reads TGTGCCAGCTCTGGGACAGGGGAACCGAACACTGAAGCTTTCTTT. Translation gives CASSGTGEPNTEAFF. This rearrangement joins TRBV3-1 (or the pseudogene TRBV3-2) to TRBJ1-1; 10 bases are a match to TRBD1. CDR3 length: 15 residues. Germline V CDR1 and CDR2: LGHDT, YNNKEL (reference sequence). V dropped 8 bases and J dropped 1; count of bases not matched to a gene: 7.

The CDR3 reads CASSTPGQLLLGRETQYF. CDR3 nucleotides: TGTGCCAGCAGCACCCCGGGACAGCTACTCCTTGGTAGGGAGACCCAGTACTTC. The chain employs TRBV7-3 and TRBJ2-5, with TRBD1 matching over 7 bases. Trimming removed 5 bases from V and 5 bases from J; junction bases left unmatched: 20. The CDR3 runs 18 residues. From germline, CDR1 is SGHTA and CDR2 FQGTGA.

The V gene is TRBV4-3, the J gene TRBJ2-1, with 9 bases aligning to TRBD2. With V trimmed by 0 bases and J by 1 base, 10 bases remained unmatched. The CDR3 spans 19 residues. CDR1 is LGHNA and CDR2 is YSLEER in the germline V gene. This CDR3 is CASSQEWRTSAKSYNEQFF. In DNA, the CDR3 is TGCGCCAGCAGCCAAGAATGGCGGACTAGCGCGAAATCCTACAATGAGCAGTTCTTC.

The CDR3 sequence is CASSRPRGTDTQYF. The DNA for the CDR3 is TGTGCCAGCAGTCGACCCAGGGGGACAGATACGCAGTATTTT. This chain joins TRBV28 and TRBJ2-3, with 7 bases lining up with TRBD1. Trimming at V came to 5 bases and at J to 3 bases, leaving 5 bases not matched to a gene. This CDR3 contains 14 residues. CDR1 is MDHEN, CDR2 SYDVKM, per germline.

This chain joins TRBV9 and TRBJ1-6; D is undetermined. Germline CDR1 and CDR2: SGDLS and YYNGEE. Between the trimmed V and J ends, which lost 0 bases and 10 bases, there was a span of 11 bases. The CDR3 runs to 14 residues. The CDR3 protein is CASSVAPGVSPLHF. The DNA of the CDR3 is TGTGCCAGCAGCGTAGCCCCGGGTGTGTCACCCCTCCACTTT.

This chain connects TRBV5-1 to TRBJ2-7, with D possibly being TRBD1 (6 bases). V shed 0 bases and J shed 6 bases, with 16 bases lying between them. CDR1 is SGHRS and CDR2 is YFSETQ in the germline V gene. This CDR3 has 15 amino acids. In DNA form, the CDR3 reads TGCGCCAGCAGCTTGGGGTCAAACAGGGTTTCCGAGCAGTACTTC. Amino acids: CASSLGSNRVSEQYF.